Listed here are 30 T cell receptor beta chains from one sample, sequenced in a study of STAT3 mutations in large granular lymphocyte leukemia. The study's findings and limits: At least one immunodominant TCR beta clonotype appeared in every T-cell large granular lymphocyte leukemia patient.

Their target antigens are unknown. The table came from immunoSEQ multiplex PCR; TCRdb's copy has only in-frame clones and leaves some out. The sample lists almost 25,000 clones, 94% occurring once. The sample comprised peripheral blood mononuclear cells. These TCRs come from a man aged 35 to 55 with T-cell large granular lymphocyte leukemia. Some clones in this sample may be carry-over from other donors' samples.

V and J are TRBV19 and TRBJ1-2; D is unresolved. Looked up from germline, CDR1 is LNHDA and CDR2 is SQIVND (reference sequence). The V gene lost 3 bases and the J gene lost 3 bases, with 5 bases spanning the gap. The CDR3 is 12 residues long. DNA of the CDR3: TGTGCCAGTAGTATCCCCGACTATGGCTACACCTTC. It specifies CASSIPDYGYTF.

V gene TRBV7-2 combines with J gene TRBJ2-7; D unresolved. Deletions cut 1 base from V and 0 bases from J, with 10 bases between. Germline V gives CDR1 SGHTA, CDR2 FQGNSA. The CDR3 has 15 amino acids. CDR3 loop: CASSLGTLPSYEQYF. Here the CDR3 DNA reads TGTGCCAGCAGCTTAGGGACCTTACCCTCCTACGAGCAGTACTTC.

The chain couples TRBV5-1 to TRBJ1-1; 9 positions match TRBD1. This CDR3 comprises 13 residues. Germline assignment: CDR1 SGHRS and CDR2 YFSETQ. The junction had 4 bases not matched to a gene; V was cut back by 2 bases and J by 8 bases. The CDR3 region is CASSFTGGAEAFF. CDR3 nucleotides: TGCGCCAGCAGCTTCACAGGGGGCGCGGAAGCTTTCTTT.

The chain has TRBV18 and TRBJ1-2; D unresolved. CDR3 length equals 15 residues. Trimming removed 3 bases at V and 8 bases at J, with 19 bases between. The germline gives CDR1 KGHSH, CDR2 LQKENI. The CDR3 sequence: CASSPRREGDGGYTF. CDR3 DNA: TGTGCCAGCTCACCTCGGAGGGAGGGCGATGGCGGCTACACCTTC.

The V gene is TRBV7-3, the J gene TRBJ1-2; 7 nucleotides align to TRBD1. Germline loops: CDR1 SGHTA, CDR2 FQGTGA. The CDR3 contains 14 residues. V lost 6 bases to trimming and J lost 2 bases; unmatched junction nucleotides: 6. The CDR3 sequence is CASSRTGANYGYTF. DNA of the CDR3: TGTGCCAGCAGTCGCACAGGGGCGAACTATGGCTACACCTTC.

The chain employs TRBV7-2 and TRBJ1-6, with D perhaps TRBD1 (5 bases). Trimming removed 5 bases from V and 14 bases from J, with 16 bases in between. This CDR3 region has 13 residues. From germline, CDR1 is SGHTA and CDR2 FQGNSA. The CDR3 region is CASSRADQDTLHF. In DNA form, the CDR3 reads TGTGCCAGCAGCCGAGCGGACCAGGACACCCTCCACTTT. The entire variable domain, with the rest obtained from reference TRBV7-2 and TRBJ1-6, is as follows: GAGVSQSPSNKVTEKGKDVELRCDPISGHTALYWYRQSLGQGLEFLIYFQGNSAPDKSGLPSDRFSAERTGGSVSTLTIQRTQQEDSAVYLCASSRADQDTLHFGNGTRLTVT.

This chain links TRBV9 with TRBJ2-5, with D perhaps matching TRBD1 (6 bases). V was pared by 3 bases and J by 0 bases, with 12 bases between. Germline V gene sequence: CDR1 SGDLS, CDR2 YYNGEE. CDR3 length: 15 amino acids. The DNA for the CDR3 is TGTGCCAGCAGCGCTTCAGGGGCGAACCAAGAGACCCAGTACTTC. Translated: CASSASGANQETQYF.

The J gene is TRBJ2-2, the V gene TRBV7-9; D unclear. The CDR3 has 15 residues. CDR1 SEHNR and CDR2 FQNEAQ come from the germline V gene (reference sequence). Between the trimmed V and J ends, which lost 1 base and 4 bases, there was a span of 10 bases. In DNA, the CDR3 is TGTGCCAGCAGCTTAGGTCGGGCCACCACCGGGGAGCTGTTTTTT. Residues: CASSLGRATTGELFF. The whole variable domain, remainder taken from reference TRBV7-9 and TRBJ2-2, is DTGVSQNPRHKITKRGQNVTFRCDPISEHNRLYWYRQTLGQGPEFLTYFQNEAQLEKSRLLSDRFSAERPKGSFSTLEIQRTEQGDSAMYLCASSLGRATTGELFFGEGSRLTVL.

The CDR3 sequence: CASSLLAGWEWAYGYTF. The CDR3 region has the DNA TGTGCCAGCAGCTTGCTGGCAGGGTGGGAATGGGCTTATGGCTACACCTTC. The chain carries TRBV5-4 and TRBJ1-2, with a weak D call TRBD1 (5 bases). CDR1 is SGHNT and CDR2 is YYREEE in the germline V gene (reference sequence). The V end was cut by 1 base, the J end by 5 bases, with 21 bases between. This CDR3 has 17 residues.

The gene calls are TRBV6-6 and TRBJ1-2; 7 nucleotides align to TRBD1. This CDR3 region has 15 residues. The V gene's germline CDR1 is MNHNY and CDR2 SVGAGI (reference sequence). Trimming removed 6 bases from V and 4 bases from J; junction bases left unmatched: 11. CDR3 in DNA: TGTGCCAGCAGCTCATCGGACAGGTGGGGCTATGGCTACACCTTC. Translation gives CASSSSDRWGYGYTF.

This chain uses TRBV6-6 with TRBJ1-1; 9 bases are shared with TRBD1. CDR1 and CDR2 from the germline V gene are MNHNY and SVGAGI (reference sequence). The CDR3 totals 16 residues. V lost 6 bases, J lost 0 bases, and 8 bases stayed unmatched. The CDR3 is CASRPGTGFMNTEAFF. In nucleotides, the CDR3 is TGTGCCAGCAGGCCAGGGACAGGGTTTATGAACACTGAAGCTTTCTTT.

This sequence joins TRBV6-5 and TRBJ1-5; D unclear. The CDR3 runs to 15 residues. CDR1 is MNHEY and CDR2 is SVGAGI in the germline V gene. Trimming took off 0 bases at V and 5 bases at J, with 11 bases between the two ends. DNA for the CDR3: TGTGCCAGCAGTTACTCGGGGAGCATAGATCAGCCCCAGCATTTT. Its protein product is CASSYSGSIDQPQHF.

The chain combines TRBV5-1 with TRBJ1-2, with D tentatively TRBD1 (5 bases). CDR3 length equals 15 residues. Germline V gene sequence: CDR1 SGHRS, CDR2 YFSETQ. V lost 4 bases to trimming and J lost 6 bases, with 19 bases between them. In nucleotides, the CDR3 is TGCGCCAGCAGCCCGGGACTACCTGCGATGAATGGCTACACCTTC. Translating gives CASSPGLPAMNGYTF.

The V and J genes are TRBV13 and TRBJ2-7; no firm D call. This CDR3 has 15 residues. Germline CDR1 reads PRHDT; CDR2 reads FYEKMQ (reference sequence). Trimming pared 5 bases from V and 3 bases from J, leaving 17 bases between. In nucleotides, the CDR3 is TGTGCCAGCAGCCCAAGACTCGCTGTAAGCTACGAGCAGTACTTC. It translates to CASSPRLAVSYEQYF.

The gene calls are TRBV4-1 and TRBJ1-1; D not resolved. Trimming pared 3 bases from V and 6 bases from J, leaving 17 bases between. Germline CDR1 is MGHRA and CDR2 is YSYEKL. This CDR3 has 15 amino acids. CDR3 sequence reads: CASSHVSGPAAEAFF. DNA for the CDR3: TGCGCCAGCAGCCATGTTTCCGGGCCCGCGGCTGAAGCTTTCTTT.

The chain joins TRBV10-3 to TRBJ2-7, with D perhaps given as TRBD1 or TRBD2 (5 bases each). Per germline, CDR1 ENHRY and CDR2 SYGVKD. The CDR3 consists of 15 residues. With 8 bases removed from V and 3 bases from J, the gap between germline ends came to 20 bases. For the CDR3, the DNA is TGTGCCATCTCCCCAACCGGGACCTGGGACTACGAGCAGTACTTC. Its protein is CAISPTGTWDYEQYF.

This clone was detected once. The chain links TRBV5-6 to TRBJ1-2; 8 bases agree with TRBD1. V lost 4 bases and J lost 4; bases outside the gene matches: 6. From germline, CDR1 is SGHDT and CDR2 YYEEEE. The CDR3 spans 14 residues. The CDR3 protein is CASSPTGVGYGYTF. The CDR3 DNA sequence: TGTGCCAGCAGCCCGACAGGGGTTGGCTATGGCTACACCTTC.

This chain connects TRBV14 to TRBJ2-1, with D maybe TRBD2 (5 bases). The CDR3 totals 12 residues. The germline gives CDR1 SGHDN, CDR2 FVKESK. The V end lost 7 bases, the J end lost 4 bases, and 8 bases lay between the germline ends. The CDR3 here is CASNRGYNEQFF. CDR3 coding DNA: TGTGCCAGCAATCGGGGATACAATGAGCAGTTCTTC.

The genes are TRBV5-8 and TRBJ1-1, with 8 bases identical to TRBD1. Trimming removed 4 bases from V and 3 bases from J; junction bases left unmatched: 11. Per the germline V gene, CDR1 is SGHTS and CDR2 is YDEGEE. This CDR3 comprises 16 residues. In nucleotides, the CDR3 is TGTGCCAGCAGCCCATTCGGACAGGGATTAGACACTGAAGCTTTCTTT. Amino acids: CASSPFGQGLDTEAFF.

The rearrangement links TRBV18 to TRBJ1-1, with a weak D call TRBD1 (6 bases). Trimming took 4 bases from V and 1 from J, leaving 13 bases between them. CDR1 is KGHSH, CDR2 LQKENI, per germline. The CDR3 is 15 amino acids. In DNA form, the CDR3 reads TGTGCCAGCTCACTGACGGACAGCCAGAACACTGAAGCTTTCTTT. Amino acid sequence: CASSLTDSQNTEAFF.

V gene TRBV2 combines with J gene TRBJ2-7, with D possibly matching TRBD1 (6 bases). Trimming took off 9 bases at V and 3 bases at J, with 12 bases between the two ends. CDR1 is SNHLY, CDR2 FYNNEI, per germline. This CDR3 comprises 12 residues. DNA of the CDR3: TGTGCCAGTCACAGGGACGGCTACGAGCAGTACTTC. Protein sequence: CASHRDGYEQYF.

This chain connects TRBV5-1 to TRBJ1-2; no definite D call. The CDR3 consists of 13 residues. Trimming removed 5 bases from V and 0 bases from J, with 8 bases in between. Germline-derived CDR1 and CDR2 are SGHRS and YFSETQ. The CDR3 protein is CASSYDTNYGYTF. For the CDR3, the DNA is TGCGCCAGCAGTTACGACACTAACTATGGCTACACCTTC.

The chain uses TRBV28 and TRBJ1-1; no clear D. CDR3 length equals 13 residues. Trimming removed 10 bases from V and 0 bases from J, with 12 bases in between. Germline V CDR1 and CDR2: MDHEN, SYDVKM. The DNA for the CDR3 is TGTGCCACCGCTTACTCAGTGAACACTGAAGCTTTCTTT. It codes for CATAYSVNTEAFF.

This clone showed up just a few times. CDR3 sequence (DNA): TGTGCCAGCAGTGATTGGGGAGGGATTGGCTACGAGCAGTACTTC. Translation: CASSDWGGIGYEQYF. The rearrangement joins TRBV2 to TRBJ2-7; 7 nucleotides agree with TRBD2. The CDR3 runs to 15 residues. Germline-derived CDR1 and CDR2 are SNHLY and FYNNEI. The V gene end was trimmed by 3 bases and the J gene end by 3 bases; junction bases not matched to a gene: 8. Looking up the rest from reference TRBV2 and TRBJ2-7 gives the full variable domain: EPEVTQTPSHQVTQMGQEVILRCVPISNHLYFYWYRQILGQKVEFLVSFYNNEISEKSEIFDDQFSVERPDGSNFTLKIRSTKLEDSAMYFCASSDWGGIGYEQYFGPGTRLTVT.

V and J are TRBV5-4 and TRBJ2-7; D is possibly TRBD1 (6 bases). The CDR3 runs to 14 residues. The V end was cut by 3 bases, the J end by 7 bases, with 17 bases between. Looked up from germline, CDR1 is SGHNT and CDR2 is YYREEE (reference sequence). CDR3 residues: CASSSDSRYGEQYF. The DNA for the CDR3 is TGTGCCAGCAGCTCGGACAGCAGATATGGTGAGCAGTACTTC. The entire variable domain, with the rest obtained from reference TRBV5-4 and TRBJ2-7, is as follows: ETGVTQSPTHLIKTRGQQVTLRCSSQSGHNTVSWYQQALGQGPQFIFQYYREEENGRGNFPPRFSGLQFPNYSSELNVNALELDDSALYLCASSSDSRYGEQYFGPGTRLTVT.

V usage is TRBV5-1 and J usage is TRBJ1-2; weak D call: TRBD1 (5 bases). With 4 bases removed from V and 8 bases from J, the gap between germline ends came to 12 bases. The CDR3 is made up of 12 amino acids. Per the germline V gene, CDR1 is SGHRS and CDR2 is YFSETQ. CDR3 in amino acids: CASSPTGGGYTF. CDR3 in DNA: TGCGCCAGCAGCCCGACGGGGGGAGGCTACACCTTC.

The chain is built from TRBV5-1 and TRBJ2-7; possibly TRBD1 for D (7 bases). CDR3 length: 15 residues. Trimming took 0 bases from V and 7 from J, leaving 17 bases between them. Germline V CDR1 and CDR2: SGHRS, YFSETQ. The CDR3 sequence: CASSLAQGGPEEQYF. DNA for the CDR3: TGCGCCAGCAGCTTGGCCCAGGGGGGTCCTGAGGAGCAGTACTTC. Full variable domain (missing parts from reference TRBV5-1 and TRBJ2-7): KAGVTQTPRYLIKTRGQQVTLSCSPISGHRSVSWYQQTPGQGLQFLFEYFSETQRNKGNFPGRFSGRQFSNSRSEMNVSTLELGDSALYLCASSLAQGGPEEQYFGPGTRLTVT.

The rearrangement uses TRBV5-6 and TRBJ1-2; D is unclear. Trimming took 3 bases from V and 4 from J, leaving 16 bases between them. Germline CDR1 SGHDT, CDR2 YYEEEE. The CDR3 runs 15 residues. CDR3 in DNA: TGTGCCAGCAGCTCGAAGGGCAGGTCGATCTATGGCTACACCTTC. This sequence encodes CASSSKGRSIYGYTF.

The rearrangement joins TRBV5-1 to TRBJ1-4; perhaps TRBD1 as D (6 bases). The germline CDR1 and CDR2 sequences are SGHRS and YFSETQ. Trimming left V 3 bases short and J 5 bases short, with 14 bases between. This CDR3 is 15 amino acids long. The DNA for the CDR3 is TGCGCCAGCAGCTCCCTACAGGGAGGAAATGAAAAACTGTTTTTT. This translates into CASSSLQGGNEKLFF.

The rearrangement links TRBV6-7 to TRBJ1-5, with a weak D call TRBD1 (5 bases). TRBV6-7 is placed among ORFs of uncertain function. Between the trimmed V and J ends, which lost 0 bases and 4 bases, there was a span of 13 bases. There are 16 residues in the CDR3. The CDR3 region has the DNA TGTGCCAGCAGTTACTCTCTTGGACATATGAATCAGCCCCAGCATTTT. Translated: CASSYSLGHMNQPQHF.